The clone carrying this T cell receptor (beta chain) came up a few times. The antigen is not known. The CDR3 loop spans 15 amino acids. Trimming stripped 4 bases from V and 1 base from J, with 11 bases between. CDR1 MGHRA and CDR2 YSYEKL come from the germline V gene. The data belong to a study of beta chain features in type 1 diabetes. Study results and limitations: Unsettled here was the matter of whether HLA type influences TCRB rearrangement. Compared to healthy donors, patients appeared to have naive, central memory and Treg TCRB repertoires that were more alike. Moderately but significantly shorter TCRB CDR3s were found in Type 1 diabetes patients in all four CD4+ subsets.

Reverse transcription of all isolated RNA meant that expressed TCRB transcripts were sequenced. The method was immunoSEQ multiplex PCR; TCRdb's version includes in-frame clones alone and lacks a portion of them. The sample contains about 150,000 clones, 7% to 9.5% of which appear only once. The genes are TRBV4-1 and TRBJ1-5; D perhaps matches TRBD1 (6 bases). Sequencing used central memory CD4+ T cells from blood. The TCR originated in a young woman with type 1 diabetes. The CDR3 here is CASSLYRVSNQPQHF. The CDR3 nucleotides read TGCGCCAGCAGCCTATACAGGGTAAGCAATCAGCCCCAGCATTTT.